Sequencing of this TCR beta chain was carried out in a study of CD8 T cells in ankylosing spondylitis. Study conclusions and caveats: Seemingly distinctive of ankylosing spondylitis blood was a TCR beta motif formed by eight highly homologous variants. Matched ankylosing spondylitis synovial fluid reportedly showed significant enrichment of disease-linked clones. Peripheral blood samples showed relatively rare disease-linked clones, and these clones were CD8+.

V lost 4 bases to trimming and J lost 7 bases; unmatched junction nucleotides: 10. This CDR3 has 16 residues. The germline V gene has CDR1 SGHRS and CDR2 YFSETQ. This clonotype was seen at least ten times. Its target is unknown. In making TCR beta libraries, quantitative 5'-RACE with molecular barcodes was used. MiXCR, run by TCRdb on the 5' RACE reads, gives a single entry per CDR3 protein. The sample lists more than 150,000 distinct CDR3 sequences; around a tenth were seen once. What was sequenced was blood, either unsorted or a sorted T cell fraction (not recorded which). V is TRBV5-1 and J is TRBJ2-1, with 11 nucleotides matching TRBD2. The source is a male donor with ankylosing spondylitis or in good health (not recorded which). The CDR3 protein is CASSPLAGGMRNEQFF. The CDR3 DNA is TGCGCCAGCAGCCCGTTAGCGGGGGGGATGAGGAATGAGCAGTTCTTC.